This section outlines one TCR beta chain sequence together with its context. In this sample, this clonotype turned up many times. The antigen this receptor binds is unknown. The record has no base qualities; no much larger clone is one base away. In the paper's terms, the time point label means: newly diagnosed GD, antithyroid drugs for less than 3 months. For both TCR sequencing and RNA sequencing, RNA was extracted from PBMCs in TRIzol. Graves' disease was diagnosed according to American Thyroid Association guidelines. Recruitment of patients was carried out at an endocrinology department in Xi'an, China. Each patient gave approximately 10 milliliters of peripheral blood, collected in an EDTA anticoagulant tube. Ficoll Paque Plus density gradient separation was used to isolate PBMCs, and no additional T cell sorting was done. An Agilent 2100 Bioanalyzer and agarose gel were used to check RNA quality, and a NanoDrop 2000 was used to measure RNA concentration.

From cysteine to phenylalanine, the CDR3 is 17 amino acids long. The entry retains the CDR3 DNA only, 51 bases that are in frame from base 1. Between the V and J ends, shortened by 5 bases and 1 base respectively, the junction contains 20 bases. Sequences SGHNT (CDR1) and YYREEE (CDR2) are obtained from the germline V gene (reference sequence). Library construction relied on multiplex PCR. The run used an Illumina HiSeq 4000. To build TCR beta libraries, CDR3 regions were amplified by Arm-PCR using iRepertoire HTBI primers. Before sequencing, the PCR products went through gel purification. The original methods were these. A total of 62 TRBV and some 13 TRBJ segments were identified across samples and were used for gene usage analysis of CDR3 amino acid clonotypes. COPE and FqMerger were used to merge the filtered high-quality paired reads into contigs. BLAST was used to align contigs to IMGT TRBV, TRBD and TRBJ reference genes, and CDR3 was defined according to IMGT. Clonotypes above 0.1% frequency were classified as highly expanded clones. Shannon entropy was used to measure repertoire diversity, and the Gini coefficient was used to measure V-J evenness. A clonotype found in more than one individual was treated as public. The public reads were quality trimmed at Q25 with fastp and then assembled into clones with MiXCR by TCRdb, keeping productive beta chains. One record per CDR3 amino acid sequence lists the most common genes and DNA. The V and J calls were determined by TCRdb, not by the authors. This sample comprises 400,000 to 550,000 distinct CDR3 sequences, about 16% of them detected only once. In total, the top ten clones hold about 10% of the sample.

This sample is drawn from a study of regulatory T cells in long-lasting Graves disease (dated by TCRdb to about 2021). As for the study more broadly: Antithyroid drugs had been taken for less than 3 months by newly diagnosed Graves' disease patients. The study was registered as a clinical trial and conducted in China. A total of around 35 samples underwent TCR sequencing: around 13 from persistent and approximately 20 from newly diagnosed Graves' disease patients. Persistent Graves' disease patients were compared with newly diagnosed Graves' disease patients by peripheral blood TCR sequencing and RNA sequencing.

General conclusions and limits of the study: Only peripheral blood was studied, because thyroid tissue, the primary lesion, was inaccessible. The authors noted that the small sample size was a limitation that may lower accuracy. A larger number of public clonotypes was shared among persistent patients (about 2,700) than among newly diagnosed patients (roughly 1,000). Sequencing and analysis were restricted to the TCR beta chain. TRBV28, TRBJ1-2 and TRBJ2-5 were preferentially used in persistent disease, while TRBV20-1 and TRBJ2-1 were favored in newly diagnosed disease. Compared with newly diagnosed patients, patients with persistent Graves' disease had lower TCR Shannon entropy and fewer highly expanded clones, which suggests clonal expansion.

Separately, the same data were catalogued under a study of T cells in Graves' hyperthyroidism and ophthalmopathy. Looking at the second paper: Stable Graves' hyperthyroidism was defined as no progression to ophthalmopathy during 18 months of follow-up. Hyperthyroidism patients were newly diagnosed, with disease duration under 2 months, and aged 18 to 65 years. Any patient with an uncontrolled infection, another autoimmune disease, pregnancy or lactation was excluded. Diagnoses relied on clinical symptoms, serum thyroxine and TRAb, thyroid ultrasound and orbital computed tomography. For the first round of RT-PCR on the TCR CDR3, the HTBI primer set was used together with the Qiagen OneStep RT-PCR kit. Most expanded thyroid clonotypes (frequency above 0.001) were also detected in blood, suggesting blood repertoires may reflect thyroid immune responses. Ophthalmopathy was separated from stable hyperthyroidism by a 13 V-J signature model, with approximately 85% sensitivity and about 81% specificity obtained in cross-validation and 80%/75% obtained in testing. In validation, the model predicted progression to ophthalmopathy a median of roughly 6.1 months before onset, with approximately 68% sensitivity and just under 75% specificity. TCR V-J signatures able to tell the groups apart were searched for in a discovery cohort of 90 to 100 patients, of whom roughly 42 had Graves' ophthalmopathy and 55 to 60 had stable Graves' hyperthyroidism. Whether ophthalmopathy could be predicted prospectively was tested in an independent validation cohort made up of some 20 hyperthyroidism patients plus 17 patients who later progressed to ophthalmopathy. For training and testing, the 80 to 100 patients in the discovery cohort were randomly divided in a 7:3 ratio. In addition, the study compared T-cell repertoires in thyroid tissue and in blood from about 6 Graves' hyperthyroidism patients. After sampling, hyperthyroidism patients received methimazole starting at 30 mg daily, and ophthalmopathy patients received high-dose intravenous methylprednisolone. Libraries were constructed in a second round of multiplex PCR, after which size selection and purification were performed. Sequencing of the libraries was done on an Illumina HiSeq2000 using paired-end 100 bp reads. Raw data were processed with SOAPnuke, discarding reads with adapters, uncalled bases, mean Phred below 15, or no exact constant-primer or identifier match. High-quality paired reads were merged with COPE v1.2.5, and unique nucleotide sequences were defined as clonotypes. MiTCR v1.1 was used to align the clonotypes against IMGT TRBV, TRBD and TRBJ reference segments. Only V-J combinations with frequency above 0.0001, covering about 99% of repertoires, were analysed. The TCS score was defined as the ratio of F50 (clonal expansion) to E x V (chaos), calculated using BLOSUM62-based TCRdist between CDR3 peptides within each V-J. Welch's t-statistics and random forest reduced around 550 V-J features to roughly 13, which were used in a naive Bayes classifier (R e1071). No statistical method was used to fix the sample size in advance, and group allocation was not hidden from the investigators. The paper reports TCR Vbeta CDR3 sequencing of some 140 peripheral blood samples: 43 ophthalmopathy, 70 to 85 hyperthyroidism and around 17 progressor patients.

Rearrangement joined TRBV5-4 to TRBJ2-3, with TRBD2 tentatively as D gene (6 bases match). The sequence derives from a woman aged 30 to 39 with Graves disease. Donor details come from another sample of the same person, matched by shared clones. Specimen: peripheral blood mononuclear cells (PBMCs), collected at new diagnosis, from a patient treated with antithyroid drugs. Read as DNA, the sequence is TGTGCCAGCAGGTTGATGCTGGTCCCGGGAGGCACAGATACGCAGTATTTT. This encodes CASRLMLVPGGTDTQYF.